What follows describes a single T cell receptor beta chain. This specimen comes from a study of technical replicates of blood from a few donors. Libraries were prepared by immunoSEQ multiplex PCR; TCRdb keeps only in-frame clonotypes and omits some of them. The profile covers under 70,000 clones, with around 91% appearing a single time and about 0.38% taken by the ten largest. V was pared by 7 bases and J by 4 bases, with 9 bases between. Germline CDR1 and CDR2: MDHEN and SYDVKM. This CDR3 has 12 amino acids. Specimen: T cells isolated from PBMCs. The chain uses TRBV28 and TRBJ2-3; D is uncertain. The source of this sequence is a human donor in good health. Written as DNA, the CDR3 is TGTGCCAGCAATCTCAGATCAGATACGCAGTATTTT. Residues: CASNLRSDTQYF. Complete variable domain (other parts from reference TRBV28 and TRBJ2-3): DVKVTQSSRYLVKRTGEKVFLECVQDMDHENMFWYRQDPGLGLRLIYFSYDVKMKEKGDIPEGYSVSREKKERFSLILESASTNQTSMYLCASNLRSDTQYFGPGTRLTVL.